This T cell receptor beta chain stems from a study of beta chain features in type 1 diabetes. Reverse transcribing all isolated RNA meant expressed TCRB transcripts were sequenced. Sequenced by immunoSEQ multiplex PCR; TCRdb stores in-frame clones only, minus some. The data contain over 350,000 clones, around 15% of them singletons. Study-level results: Equally in patients and controls, PCR might preferentially amplify shorter templates. Across all four CD4+ subsets, people with type 1 diabetes showed modestly shorter TCRB CDR3s.

This clone was detected only a few times. Its antigen is not known. CDR3 length: 15 residues. V dropped 3 bases and J dropped 0 bases, with 13 bases sitting between them. CDR1 and CDR2 (germline): SGHRS, YFSETQ. One heparinised blood draw averaging approximately 120 mL was given by each donor. This receptor was taken from a woman aged 18-29 years in good health. Sequencing was carried out using naive CD4+ T cells from blood. The chain joins TRBV5-1 to TRBJ2-7; no clear D. The chain's CDR3 is CASSSSPPSSYEQYF. The DNA for the CDR3 is TGCGCCAGCAGCTCGTCTCCACCGAGCTCCTACGAGCAGTACTTC.